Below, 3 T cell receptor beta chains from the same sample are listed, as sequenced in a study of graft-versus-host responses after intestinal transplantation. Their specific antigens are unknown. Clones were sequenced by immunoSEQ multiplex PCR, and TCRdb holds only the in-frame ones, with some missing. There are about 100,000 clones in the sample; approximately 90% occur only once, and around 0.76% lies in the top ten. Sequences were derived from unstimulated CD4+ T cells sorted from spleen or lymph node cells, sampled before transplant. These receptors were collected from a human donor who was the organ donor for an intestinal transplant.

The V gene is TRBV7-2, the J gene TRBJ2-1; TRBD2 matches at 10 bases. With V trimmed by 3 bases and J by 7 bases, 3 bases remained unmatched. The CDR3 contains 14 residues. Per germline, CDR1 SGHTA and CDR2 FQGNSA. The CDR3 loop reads CASSLASGRNEQFF. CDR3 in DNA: TGTGCCAGCAGCTTGGCTAGCGGGAGAAATGAGCAGTTCTTC. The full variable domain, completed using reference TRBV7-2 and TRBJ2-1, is GAGVSQSPSNKVTEKGKDVELRCDPISGHTALYWYRQSLGQGLEFLIYFQGNSAPDKSGLPSDRFSAERTGGSVSTLTIQRTQQEDSAVYLCASSLASGRNEQFFGPGTRLTVL.

The CDR3 protein is CASSPGGNSGYTF. The DNA for the CDR3 is TGTGCCAGCTCACCCGGAGGTAATAGCGGCTACACCTTC. The rearrangement links TRBV18 to TRBJ1-2; D is undetermined. The V gene's germline CDR1 is KGHSH and CDR2 LQKENI. This CDR3 contains 13 residues. V gave up 3 bases and J gave up 8 bases, with 13 bases separating them.

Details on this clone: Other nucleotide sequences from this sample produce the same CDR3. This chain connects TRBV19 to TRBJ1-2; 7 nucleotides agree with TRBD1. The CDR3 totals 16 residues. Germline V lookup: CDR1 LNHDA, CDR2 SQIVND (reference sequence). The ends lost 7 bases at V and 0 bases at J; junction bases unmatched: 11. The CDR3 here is CASKVRQGSSNYGYTF. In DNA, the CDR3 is TGTGCCAGTAAGGTTCGACAGGGATCCTCTAACTATGGCTACACCTTC.